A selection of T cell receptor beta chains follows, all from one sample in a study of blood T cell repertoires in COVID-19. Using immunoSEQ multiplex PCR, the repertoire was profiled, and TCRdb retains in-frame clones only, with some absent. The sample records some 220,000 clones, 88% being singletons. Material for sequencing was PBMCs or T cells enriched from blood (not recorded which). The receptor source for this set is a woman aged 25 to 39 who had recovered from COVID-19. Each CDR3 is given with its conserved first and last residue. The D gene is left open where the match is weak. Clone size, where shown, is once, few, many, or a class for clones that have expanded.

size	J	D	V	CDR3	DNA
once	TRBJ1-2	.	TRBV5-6	CASYRTQRGYTF	TGTGCCAGCTACAGGACACAAAGGGGCTACACCTTC
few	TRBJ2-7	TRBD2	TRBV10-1	CASSEGREGYEQYF	TGCGCCAGCAGTGAGGGGAGGGAGGGCTACGAGCAGTACTTC
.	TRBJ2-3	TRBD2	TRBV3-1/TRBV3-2	CASSQNSGDTDTQYF	TGTGCCAGCAGCCAGAATAGCGGGGACACAGATACGCAGTATTTT
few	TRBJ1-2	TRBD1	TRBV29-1	CSVEDPDRGADYGYTF	TGCAGCGTTGAAGATCCGGACAGGGGTGCGGACTATGGCTACACCTTC
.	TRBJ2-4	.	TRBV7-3	CASSLSPEDSIQYF	TGTGCCAGCAGCTTAAGCCCCGAGGACAGTATTCAGTACTTC
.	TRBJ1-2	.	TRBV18	CASSLSMAGTGGGYTF	TGTGCCAGCTCTCTCTCAATGGCAGGGACTGGTGGTGGCTACACCTTC
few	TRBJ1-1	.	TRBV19	CASSIDLGPTEAFF	TGTGCCAGTAGTATCGACTTGGGGCCCACTGAAGCTTTCTTT
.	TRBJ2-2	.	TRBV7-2	CASSLDRTRGRELFF	TGTGCCAGCAGCTTAGACCGAACGCGCGGCCGGGAGCTGTTTTTT
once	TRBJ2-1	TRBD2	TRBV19	CASSPRIKSSGGRNEQFF	TGTGCCAGTAGTCCACGGATTAAAAGTAGCGGGGGTAGGAATGAGCAGTTCTTC
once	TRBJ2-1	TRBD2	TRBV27	CASSPTSGGQHSYNEQFF	TGTGCCAGCAGTCCGACTAGCGGGGGCCAACACTCCTACAATGAGCAGTTCTTC
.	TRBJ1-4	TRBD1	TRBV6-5	CASTISTGRGEKLFF	TGTGCCAGCACTATATCGACAGGGCGAGGGGAAAAACTGTTTTTT
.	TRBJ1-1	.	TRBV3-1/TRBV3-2	CASSHLDDTEAFF	TGTGCCAGCAGCCACCTAGACGACACTGAAGCTTTCTTT
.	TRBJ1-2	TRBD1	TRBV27	CASSTGGANYGYTF	TGTGCCAGCAGTACAGGGGGCGCGAACTATGGCTACACCTTC
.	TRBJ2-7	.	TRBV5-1	CASSLVLSYEQYF	TGCGCCAGCAGCTTGGTCCTCTCCTACGAGCAGTACTTC
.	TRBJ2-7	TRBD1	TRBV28	CASSSTKGTGVSYEQYF	TGTGCCAGCAGTTCCACCAAGGGGACAGGGGTCTCCTACGAGCAGTACTTC
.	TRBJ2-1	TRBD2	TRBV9	CASSWTSGGADEQFF	TGTGCCAGCTCCTGGACTAGCGGGGGGGCTGATGAGCAGTTCTTC
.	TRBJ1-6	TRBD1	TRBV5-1	CASSELDRGVSPLHF	TGCGCCAGCAGTGAACTGGACAGGGGGGTTTCACCCCTCCACTTT
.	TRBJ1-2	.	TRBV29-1	CSSDGGRPMNYGYTF	TGCAGCTCTGACGGGGGAAGGCCCATGAACTATGGCTACACCTTC
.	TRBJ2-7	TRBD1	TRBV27	CASSLTGGYEQYF	TGTGCCAGCAGTTTAACAGGGGGCTACGAGCAGTACTTC
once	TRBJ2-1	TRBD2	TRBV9	CASAGTSGGPDNEQFF	TGTGCCAGCGCGGGGACTAGCGGGGGGCCCGACAATGAGCAGTTCTTC
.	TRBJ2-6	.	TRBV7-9	CASSLDRLGGSGANVLTF	TGTGCCAGCAGCTTAGATCGGTTGGGGGGCTCTGGGGCCAACGTCCTGACTTTC
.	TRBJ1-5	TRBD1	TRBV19	CASSTGTGGNSNQPQHF	TGTGCCAGTAGTACTGGGACAGGGGGCAATAGCAATCAGCCCCAGCATTTT
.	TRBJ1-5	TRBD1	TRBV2	CASRGGTGGSQPQHF	TGTGCCAGCAGGGGGGGTACAGGGGGCAGTCAGCCCCAGCATTTT
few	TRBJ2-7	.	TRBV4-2	CASSQEGGRMNEQYF	TGTGCCAGCAGCCAGGAGGGGGGGCGAATGAACGAGCAGTACTTC
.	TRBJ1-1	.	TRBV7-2	CASSLAWTDTEAFF	TGTGCCAGCAGCTTAGCGTGGACAGACACTGAAGCTTTCTTT
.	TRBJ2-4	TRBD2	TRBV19	CASSNPGLGENIQYF	TGTGCCAGTAGTAATCCGGGACTAGGCGAAAACATTCAGTACTTC
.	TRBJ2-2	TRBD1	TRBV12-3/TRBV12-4	CASSGTGVGELFF	TGTGCCAGCAGTGGGACAGGGGTCGGGGAGCTGTTTTTT
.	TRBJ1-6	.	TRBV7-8	CASSLARSSHYNSPLHF	TGTGCCAGCAGCTTAGCTCGATCTAGCCATTATAATTCACCCCTCCACTTT
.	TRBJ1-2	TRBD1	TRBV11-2	CASSFKGAANYGYTF	TGTGCCAGCAGCTTCAAGGGGGCGGCTAACTATGGCTACACCTTC
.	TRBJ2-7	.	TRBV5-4	CASSRDTYEQYF	TGTGCCAGCAGCCGGGACACCTACGAGCAGTACTTC
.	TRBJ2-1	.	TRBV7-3	CASSSDNEQFF	TGTGCCAGCAGCTCGGACAATGAGCAGTTCTTC
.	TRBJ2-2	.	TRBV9	CASSDDRPINTGELFF	TGTGCCAGCAGTGACGACAGGCCTATTAACACCGGGGAGCTGTTTTTT
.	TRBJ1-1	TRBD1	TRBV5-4	CASSERTGGVNTEAFF	TGTGCCAGCAGCGAGAGGACAGGGGGCGTGAACACTGAAGCTTTCTTT
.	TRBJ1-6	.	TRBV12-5	CASAWGGRNSPLHF	TGTGCTAGTGCCTGGGGGGGCCGTAATTCACCCCTCCACTTT
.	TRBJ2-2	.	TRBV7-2	CASSLYSTGELFF	TGTGCCAGCAGCTTATATTCCACCGGGGAGCTGTTTTTT
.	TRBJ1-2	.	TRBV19	CASRLQGRAYGYTF	TGTGCCAGTAGACTCCAGGGGAGGGCCTATGGCTACACCTTC
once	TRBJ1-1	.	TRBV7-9	CASSLGSVNTEAFF	TGTGCCAGCAGCTTAGGGTCAGTGAACACTGAAGCTTTCTTT
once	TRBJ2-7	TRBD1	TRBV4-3	CASSQGQGPFEQYF	TGCGCCAGCAGCCAAGGACAGGGGCCTTTCGAGCAGTACTTC
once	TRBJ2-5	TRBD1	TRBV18	CASSPVRGQETQYF	TGTGCCAGCTCACCAGTCAGGGGGCAAGAGACCCAGTACTTC
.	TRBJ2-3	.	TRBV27	CASGPGGGGEGFAQYF	TGTGCCAGCGGGCCGGGGGGCGGGGGCGAGGGATTTGCGCAGTATTTT
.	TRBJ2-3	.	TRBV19	CASSLVRGTSTDTQYF	TGTGCCAGTAGTTTGGTGCGGGGTACAAGCACAGATACGCAGTATTTT
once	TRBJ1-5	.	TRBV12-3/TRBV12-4	CASSWQRDQPQHF	TGTGCCAGCAGTTGGCAGCGGGATCAGCCCCAGCATTTT
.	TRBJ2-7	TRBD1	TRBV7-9	CASSSGQGTPQEQYF	TGTGCCAGCAGCTCTGGACAGGGGACCCCTCAAGAGCAGTACTTC
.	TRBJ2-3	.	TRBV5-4	CASSLLVSTDTQYF	TGTGCCAGCAGCTTGCTAGTGAGCACAGATACGCAGTATTTT
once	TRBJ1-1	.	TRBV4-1	CASSQESTASASEAFF	TGCGCCAGCAGCCAAGAATCGACAGCTAGCGCCTCTGAAGCTTTCTTT